This passage covers 31 T cell receptor beta chains from one sample sequenced in a study of shared clonotypes between healthy human individuals. Method: immunoSEQ multiplex PCR; TCRdb's copy keeps in-frame clones and lacks some. The sample consists of approximately 500,000 clones, 60% to 80% of them appearing once. The sample consisted of PBMCs. The receptors originated from a woman aged 40 to 55 in good health. Some clones in this sample may be carry-over from other donors' samples.

This clone was found many times. J is TRBJ1-5 and V is TRBV28, with a tentative D call TRBD1 (6 bases). Trimming took 3 bases from V and 5 from J, leaving 14 bases between them. The CDR3 has 15 amino acids. Germline CDR1 MDHEN, CDR2 SYDVKM. CDR3 in amino acids: CASSFYGGSDQPQHF. The CDR3, as DNA: TGTGCCAGCAGTTTTTACGGGGGCTCGGATCAGCCCCAGCATTTT.

V usage is TRBV6-5 and J usage is TRBJ2-7, with D perhaps TRBD1 (5 bases). Germline V gene lookup returns CDR1 MNHEY and CDR2 SVGAGI. The CDR3 runs to 13 residues. Trimming took 7 bases from V and 5 from J, leaving 15 bases between them. The CDR3 is CASKGWQEDEQYF. As DNA, the CDR3 is TGTGCCAGCAAGGGGTGGCAGGAAGACGAGCAGTACTTC.

The rearrangement joins TRBV7-2 to TRBJ1-2, with D hard to call. Trimming removed 1 base at V and 10 bases at J, with 10 bases between. Germline assignment: CDR1 SGHTA and CDR2 FQGNSA. CDR3 length: 12 residues. The CDR3 nucleotides are TGTGCCAGCAGCTTAGACCCGCTTAACTACACCTTC. This codes for CASSLDPLNYTF.

CDR3 bases: TGTGCCTGGAGCCCCGGGACCGAAAATGAAAAACTGTTTTTT. It encodes CAWSPGTENEKLFF. This chain links TRBV30 with TRBJ1-4; D might be TRBD1 (5 bases). This CDR3 region has 14 residues. Germline loops: CDR1 GTSNPN, CDR2 SVGIG (reference sequence). V was clipped by 3 bases and J by 5 bases, with 13 bases between them.

The chain combines TRBV28 with TRBJ1-5; D ambiguous. V shed 2 bases and J shed 4 bases, with 9 bases lying between them. This CDR3 comprises 14 residues. CDR1 is MDHEN, CDR2 SYDVKM, per germline. This CDR3 is CASSLVAANQPQHF. The CDR3 DNA follows: TGTGCCAGCAGTTTAGTGGCAGCAAATCAGCCCCAGCATTTT.

This chain joins TRBV19 and TRBJ2-7; D remains ambiguous. Trimming shortened V by 6 bases and J by 2 bases, and 14 bases separated the two germline ends. The length of the CDR3 is 14 residues. Germline V gene lookup returns CDR1 LNHDA and CDR2 SQIVND (reference sequence). CDR3 residues: CASRTRSGAYEQYF. DNA of the CDR3: TGTGCCAGTAGGACACGATCCGGAGCCTACGAGCAGTACTTC.

The chain recombines TRBV20-1 with TRBJ2-7, with a possible D match to TRBD2 (6 bases). The CDR3 covers 11 residues. Per germline, CDR1 DFQATT and CDR2 SNEGSKA (reference sequence). The CDR3 loop is CREGYSYEQYF. The CDR3 DNA reads as TGCAGGGAGGGTTACTCCTACGAGCAGTACTTC.

The V call is TRBV2, the J call TRBJ2-3, with D perhaps matching TRBD1 or TRBD2 (6 bases each). Germline CDR1 is SNHLY and CDR2 is FYNNEI. Trimming took off 8 bases at V and 1 base at J, with 7 bases between the two ends. The CDR3 covers 12 residues. The DNA of the CDR3 is TGTGCCAGCGGGGGGCGCACAGATACGCAGTATTTT. It encodes CASGGRTDTQYF.

The rearrangement links TRBV7-3 to TRBJ2-2, with TRBD2 matching 14 bases. V shed 2 bases, J shed 6 bases, and the junction held 2 bases outside the gene matches. The germline V gene has CDR1 SGHTA and CDR2 FQGTGA. This CDR3 is 16 amino acids long. The CDR3 loop reads CASSLGTSGSAGELFF. In DNA form, the CDR3 reads TGTGCCAGCAGCTTAGGGACTAGCGGGAGTGCCGGGGAGCTGTTTTTT.

V is TRBV28 and J is TRBJ2-5, with D unclear. Germline V gene data show CDR1 as MDHEN and CDR2 as SYDVKM. The V end lost 6 bases, the J end lost 5 bases, and 16 bases lay between the germline ends. CDR3 length: 14 amino acids. In DNA form, the CDR3 reads TGTGCCAGCAGGGGTGGGGTGGTCAGGGAGACCCAGTACTTC. Translating gives CASRGGVVRETQYF.

V usage is TRBV9 and J usage is TRBJ2-1; possible D gene TRBD2, 5 bases. V lost 4 bases to trimming and J lost 4 bases, with 15 bases between them. Per the germline V gene, CDR1 is SGDLS and CDR2 is YYNGEE. The CDR3 covers 15 residues. The CDR3 is CASSTNSRGYNEQFF. The CDR3 nucleotides read TGTGCCAGCAGCACCAACTCACGGGGTTACAATGAGCAGTTCTTC.

On this clone itself: Other DNA sequences from this sample encode an identical CDR3 as well. The rearrangement links TRBV7-3 to TRBJ1-5; weak D call: TRBD1 (5 bases). CDR1 and CDR2 (germline): SGHTA, FQGTGA. Trimming removed 4 bases at V and 7 bases at J, with 11 bases between. The CDR3 contains 13 residues. The CDR3 DNA reads as TGTGCCAGCAGCTCCCGGGGCGGCCAGCCCCAGCATTTT. Protein: CASSSRGGQPQHF.

This chain links TRBV27 with TRBJ2-1, with D perhaps matching TRBD2 (5 bases). V shed 6 bases and J shed 3 bases, with 9 bases lying between them. CDR3 length equals 13 residues. Germline V gene sequence: CDR1 MNHEY, CDR2 SMNVEV (reference sequence). The CDR3 loop reads CASRNGIYNEQFF. The CDR3 DNA sequence: TGTGCCAGCAGGAACGGGATCTACAATGAGCAGTTCTTC.

The chain couples TRBV4-1 to TRBJ2-1; 13 bases are a match to TRBD2. This CDR3 region has 15 residues. Germline values: CDR1 MGHRA, CDR2 YSYEKL. Trimming removed 4 bases from V and 10 bases from J; junction bases left unmatched: 7. The CDR3 here is CASSPLGLAGREQFF. The CDR3 coding sequence is TGCGCCAGCAGCCCGCTGGGACTAGCGGGACGGGAGCAGTTCTTC.

V gene TRBV25-1 combines with J gene TRBJ2-1; tentatively, D is TRBD2 (6 bases). The germline V gene has CDR1 MGHDK and CDR2 SYGVNS. The CDR3 is made up of 15 amino acids. Trimming removed 4 bases at V and 7 bases at J, with 17 bases between. The DNA for the CDR3 is TGTGCCAGCAGTGGACGGTCGGGGGAAGGGAATGAGCAGTTCTTC. It codes for CASSGRSGEGNEQFF.

The genes are TRBV29-1 and TRBJ2-7, with 9 positions matching TRBD2. The germline V gene encodes CDR1 SQVTM and CDR2 ANQGSEA. This CDR3 has 15 amino acids. V shed 4 bases, J shed 2 bases, and the junction held 9 bases outside the gene matches. The CDR3 is CSVGTIAGVAYEQYF. For the CDR3, the DNA is TGCAGCGTTGGAACCATAGCGGGAGTGGCCTACGAGCAGTACTTC.

The chain combines TRBV2 with TRBJ2-1, with D unresolved. The V gene lost 1 base and the J gene lost 9 bases, with 13 bases spanning the gap. The CDR3 loop spans 14 amino acids. Germline CDR1 reads SNHLY; CDR2 reads FYNNEI. CDR3 nucleotide sequence: TGTGCCAGCAGTGAAGTCAACTGGATGGGTGAGCAGTTCTTC. As protein: CASSEVNWMGEQFF.

The rearrangement uses TRBV13 and TRBJ2-1, with D perhaps TRBD1 (6 bases). Per germline, CDR1 PRHDT and CDR2 FYEKMQ (reference sequence). The CDR3 sequence is 16 residues long. V was shortened by 5 bases and J by 4 bases, with 18 bases between the two germline ends. CDR3 nucleotides: TGTGCCAGCAGCCTACGGGACACAAAGGAGTACAATGAGCAGTTCTTC. Its protein product is CASSLRDTKEYNEQFF. The whole variable domain, remainder taken from reference TRBV13 and TRBJ2-1, is AAGVIQSPRHLIKEKRETATLKCYPIPRHDTVYWYQQGPGQDPQFLISFYEKMQSDKGSIPDRFSAQQFSDYHSELNMSSLELGDSALYFCASSLRDTKEYNEQFFGPGTRLTVL.

The chain joins TRBV11-2 to TRBJ2-1; TRBD2 is a possible D gene (6 bases). Trimming cost V 3 bases and J 0 bases, with 18 bases left between them. The CDR3 sequence is 18 residues long. Germline V gene lookup returns CDR1 SGHAT and CDR2 FQNNGV. The CDR3 reads CASSFGGRGRSSYNEQFF. The DNA of the CDR3 is TGTGCCAGCAGCTTTGGAGGGCGGGGCAGGAGCTCCTACAATGAGCAGTTCTTC.

Concerning this clone: Mismatch with germline at one junction end may stem from a read error. This rearrangement joins TRBV28 to TRBJ2-2; the D gene is possibly TRBD2 (6 bases). The CDR3 covers 15 residues. Germline V gene lookup returns CDR1 MDHEN and CDR2 SYDVKM. CDR3 sequence: CASTEDSANTGGLFF. The CDR3 DNA reads TGTGCCAGCACCGAAGACAGTGCGAACACCGGGGGGCTGTTTTTT.

The J gene is TRBJ1-1, the V gene TRBV5-1; D is possibly TRBD1 (5 bases). The V gene lost 0 bases and the J gene lost 1 base, with 10 bases spanning the gap. This CDR3 is 15 amino acids long. The germline V gene has CDR1 SGHRS and CDR2 YFSETQ. CDR3 protein: CASSLAFGQNTEAFF. The CDR3 DNA sequence: TGCGCCAGCAGCTTGGCCTTTGGACAGAACACTGAAGCTTTCTTT.

The chain carries TRBV5-1 and TRBJ2-6; D not resolved. Germline CDR1 and CDR2: SGHRS and YFSETQ. V lost 0 bases and J 0 bases, leaving 7 bases between the germline ends. There are 16 residues in the CDR3. The CDR3 DNA reads TGCGCCAGCAGCTTGGGGGTCACCTCTGGGGCCAACGTCCTGACTTTC. As protein: CASSLGVTSGANVLTF.

The V gene is TRBV9, the J gene TRBJ2-1; D is possibly TRBD2 (5 bases). CDR1 and CDR2 from the germline V gene are SGDLS and YYNGEE. Trimming stripped 2 bases from V and 2 bases from J, with 14 bases between. This CDR3 contains 16 residues. For the CDR3, the DNA is TGTGCCAGCAGCGTTGCGGCGGGCAACACCTACAATGAGCAGTTCTTC. This codes for CASSVAAGNTYNEQFF.

The J gene is TRBJ2-5, the V gene TRBV7-3; TRBD2 matches 7 bases. CDR3 length: 15 amino acids. Unmatched junction bases numbered 6, after V lost 3 bases and J lost 2 bases. The germline V gene has CDR1 SGHTA and CDR2 FQGTGA. The CDR3 coding sequence is TGTGCCAGCAGCTTCTGGGCGGGAGTTCAAGAGACCCAGTACTTC. This encodes CASSFWAGVQETQYF.

The CDR3 coding sequence is TGTGCCAGCAGTTACAGTCAGGGGGCCAAAAACATTCAGTACTTC. Translated, it gives CASSYSQGAKNIQYF. V is TRBV6-5 and J is TRBJ2-4; tentatively, D is TRBD1 (6 bases). V lost 2 bases, J lost 1 base, and 9 bases lay in between. This CDR3 has 15 residues. CDR1 and CDR2 (germline): MNHEY, SVGAGI.

J is TRBJ2-4 and V is TRBV19, with D perhaps TRBD2 (6 bases). This CDR3 region has 17 residues. The germline V gene has CDR1 LNHDA and CDR2 SQIVND (reference sequence). The V gene lost 0 bases and the J gene lost 3 bases, with 15 bases spanning the gap. CDR3 region: CASSIEKSLGGKNIQYF. The DNA for the CDR3 is TGTGCCAGTAGTATAGAGAAATCACTGGGGGGCAAAAACATTCAGTACTTC.

The rearrangement links TRBV6-5 to TRBJ1-4; 7 bases are shared with TRBD1. The V gene's germline CDR1 is MNHEY and CDR2 SVGAGI. This CDR3 region has 16 residues. The V gene end was trimmed by 2 bases and the J gene end by 4 bases; junction bases not matched to a gene: 7. DNA of the CDR3: TGTGCCAGCAGTTACCTCCGGGGACAGAATAATGAAAAACTGTTTTTT. Translated, it gives CASSYLRGQNNEKLFF.

This clone was detected once. The J gene is TRBJ2-7, the V gene TRBV21-1; the table gives TRBD1 as D, unverified against the DNA. TRBV21-1 is labeled a pseudogene. This CDR3 is built from 13 residues. The CDR3 nucleotides are TGTGCCAGCAGCGTCCGGGACACCTACGAGCAGTACTTC. Its translation: CASSVRDTYEQYF.

This sequence joins TRBV7-2 and TRBJ2-7; D may correspond to TRBD1 or TRBD2 (5 bases each). This CDR3 region has 15 residues. Trimming stripped 2 bases from V and 2 bases from J, with 13 bases between. CDR1 is SGHTA and CDR2 is FQGNSA in the germline V gene. The CDR3 coding sequence is TGTGCCAGCAGCTTAAGGATGGGGGAGACCTACGAGCAGTACTTC. Translation gives CASSLRMGETYEQYF.

CDR3 residues: CASSYRQNNEQFF. The CDR3 DNA reads TGTGCCAGCAGCTACCGACAGAACAATGAGCAGTTCTTC. The V call is TRBV7-2, the J call TRBJ2-1; a weak D match, TRBD1 (5 bases). Trimming shortened V by 4 bases and J by 5 bases, and 9 bases separated the two germline ends. The CDR3 is 13 residues long. Germline-derived CDR1 and CDR2 are SGHTA and FQGNSA. The full variable domain, completed using reference TRBV7-2 and TRBJ2-1, is GAGVSQSPSNKVTEKGKDVELRCDPISGHTALYWYRQSLGQGLEFLIYFQGNSAPDKSGLPSDRFSAERTGGSVSTLTIQRTQQEDSAVYLCASSYRQNNEQFFGPGTRLTVL.

The J gene is TRBJ2-3, the V gene TRBV28, with 9 bases fitting TRBD2. Germline trimming cut 4 bases from V and 1 base from J; bases unmatched to any gene: 3. Germline CDR1 is MDHEN and CDR2 is SYDVKM. The CDR3 loop spans 15 amino acids. CDR3 amino acids: CASSSAGGGTDTQYF. The CDR3 coding sequence is TGTGCCAGCAGTTCAGCGGGAGGTGGCACAGATACGCAGTATTTT. The full variable domain, rest sourced from reference TRBV28 and TRBJ2-3, is DVKVTQSSRYLVKRTGEKVFLECVQDMDHENMFWYRQDPGLGLRLIYFSYDVKMKEKGDIPEGYSVSREKKERFSLILESASTNQTSMYLCASSSAGGGTDTQYFGPGTRLTVL.